Listed below are T cell receptor beta chains from one sample, sequenced in a study of cytomegalovirus exposure and HLA in healthy donors. The assay was immunoSEQ multiplex PCR, and TCRdb's table has in-frame clones only and misses some. The repertoire includes more than 200,000 clones, more than 60% of them detected once, and around 16% sits in the top ten. Source material: PBMCs. The receptors here all came from a man in his forties in good health and CMV-seronegative. The CDR3 runs from the conserved cysteine through the conserved F or W. The D gene is left open where the match is weak. Expanded clones get a size class; other rows say once, few or many, or leave the size out.

j_gene | abundance | v_gene | d_gene | CDR3aa | CDR3nt
TRBJ1-5 | . | TRBV25-1 | . | CASSETGILNQPQHF | TGTGCCAGCAGTGAAACCGGGATACTCAATCAGCCCCAGCATTTT
TRBJ2-3 | . | TRBV4-1 | . | CASTPGEPTDTQYF | TGCGCCAGCACCCCGGGGGAGCCCACAGATACGCAGTATTTT
TRBJ1-1 | once | TRBV16 | . | CASSSKRGMNTEAFF | TGTGCCAGCAGCTCTAAGCGAGGTATGAACACTGAAGCTTTCTTT
TRBJ2-1 | few | TRBV7-8 | . | CASTGRGSNEQFF | TGTGCCAGCACCGGTAGGGGCTCCAATGAGCAGTTCTTC
TRBJ2-3 | . | TRBV30 | . | CAWSVLSPSTDTQYF | TGTGCCTGGAGTGTACTTTCACCTTCCACAGATACGCAGTATTTT
TRBJ2-4 | . | TRBV30 | TRBD1 | CAWSVPGGNIQYF | TGTGCCTGGAGTGTACCAGGGGGAAACATTCAGTACTTC
TRBJ2-7 | once | TRBV7-2 | TRBD1 | CASSLERGQGEYEQYF | TGTGCCAGCAGCTTAGAAAGGGGGCAGGGGGAATACGAGCAGTACTTC
TRBJ1-5 | . | TRBV16 | TRBD1 | CASSQLGQGNQPQHF | TGTGCCAGCAGCCAATTAGGACAGGGTAATCAGCCCCAGCATTTT
TRBJ1-4 | few | TRBV6-5 | . | CASSYGLRGEKLFF | TGTGCCAGCAGTTACGGGTTAAGGGGTGAAAAACTGTTTTTT
TRBJ2-5 | . | TRBV5-5 | . | CASSFMGGETQYF | TGTGCCAGCAGCTTTATGGGAGGAGAGACCCAGTACTTC
TRBJ2-7 | few | TRBV2 | TRBD2 | CASSEGLADYYEQYF | TGTGCCAGCAGTGAAGGTCTAGCGGATTACTACGAGCAGTACTTC
TRBJ2-1 | once | TRBV29-1 | TRBD1 | CSVEVVGQGSYNEQFF | TGCAGCGTTGAAGTTGTTGGACAGGGCTCCTACAATGAGCAGTTCTTC
TRBJ2-3 | . | TRBV7-2 | . | CASSLWEAQDTQYF | TGTGCCAGCAGCTTATGGGAGGCCCAGGATACGCAGTATTTT
TRBJ2-3 | . | TRBV25-1 | TRBD2 | CASSGGRAGERTDTQYF | TGTGCCAGCAGTGGGGGGAGGGCGGGAGAGCGAACAGATACGCAGTATTTT
TRBJ1-1 | . | TRBV28 | . | CASRLATEAFF | TGTGCCAGCAGATTGGCCACTGAAGCTTTCTTT
TRBJ2-1 | . | TRBV30 | TRBD1 | CAWSAGRGRRRSYNEQFF | TGTGCCTGGAGTGCTGGCAGGGGGCGACGGCGCTCCTACAATGAGCAGTTCTTC
TRBJ2-5 | . | TRBV18 | TRBD1 | CASSPPGQGLAETQYF | TGTGCCAGCTCACCACCGGGACAGGGATTAGCAGAGACCCAGTACTTC
TRBJ1-6 | once | TRBV27 | . | CASSLSGMRSPLHF | TGTGCCAGCAGTTTGTCAGGGATGAGATCACCCCTCCACTTT
TRBJ1-5 | few | TRBV12-5 | . | CASGLALGTLWPQPQHF | TGTGCTAGTGGTTTGGCACTCGGGACACTTTGGCCTCAGCCCCAGCATTTT